These 26 T cell receptor beta chains were sequenced from one sample in a study of blood T cell repertoires in COVID-19. Some clones are missing from TCRdb's copy, which holds only in-frame ones; the method was immunoSEQ multiplex PCR. The table includes approximately 200,000 clones, approximately 84% detected once. Sequenced sample: PBMCs or T cells enriched from blood (not recorded which). Receptors originate from a man between 60 and 75 years old who had recovered from COVID-19.

The chain uses TRBV5-1 and TRBJ2-3; TRBD2 agrees at 11 bases. Per the germline V gene, CDR1 is SGHRS and CDR2 is YFSETQ. V lost 2 bases to trimming and J lost 6 bases; unmatched junction nucleotides: 5. The CDR3 sequence is 15 residues long. CDR3 sequence reads: CASSLLAGGPDTQYF. CDR3 in DNA: TGCGCCAGCAGCTTATTAGCGGGGGGGCCGGATACGCAGTATTTT.

V gene TRBV5-1 combines with J gene TRBJ2-1; 7 positions agree with TRBD1. The V gene end was trimmed by 0 bases and the J gene end by 3 bases; junction bases not matched to a gene: 6. The CDR3 is 16 residues long. The germline gives CDR1 SGHRS, CDR2 YFSETQ. The CDR3 region is CASSLAGQEFYNEQFF. In DNA form, the CDR3 reads TGCGCCAGCAGCTTGGCCGGACAGGAATTCTACAATGAGCAGTTCTTC.

The chain is built from TRBV7-8 and TRBJ1-2, with TRBD1 matching 7 bases. With 5 bases clipped from V and 6 bases from J, the junction kept 3 bases outside the gene matches. Per the germline V gene, CDR1 is SGHVS and CDR2 is FQNEAQ. This CDR3 has 12 amino acids. This CDR3 is CASSLRGDGYTF. The CDR3 DNA follows: TGTGCCAGCAGCCTCAGGGGGGATGGCTACACCTTC.

This chain uses TRBV2 with TRBJ1-2; the match to TRBD1 covers 8 bases. Germline V CDR1 and CDR2: SNHLY, FYNNEI. This CDR3 contains 15 residues. The V segment lost 4 bases and the J segment 4 bases; nucleotides outside the gene matches: 8. In DNA, the CDR3 is TGTGCCAGCAGTGCCCAACAGGGGGACTTCTATGGCTACACCTTC. It translates to CASSAQQGDFYGYTF.

The chain carries TRBV18 and TRBJ2-7; D may be TRBD2 (5 bases). Trimming removed 3 bases from V and 1 base from J, with 7 bases in between. Germline loops: CDR1 KGHSH, CDR2 LQKENI. This CDR3 region has 13 residues. As DNA, the CDR3 is TGTGCCAGCTCACCTCCGGGGTCCTACGAGCAGTACTTC. It encodes CASSPPGSYEQYF.

This clone was seen a handful of times. This sequence joins TRBV5-4 and TRBJ2-2; D is undetermined. The CDR3 is made up of 12 amino acids. With 4 bases removed from V and 4 bases from J, the gap between germline ends came to 5 bases. The germline V gene has CDR1 SGHNT and CDR2 YYREEE (reference sequence). The CDR3 region has the DNA TGTGCCAGCAGCCGAGGCACCGGGGAGCTGTTTTTT. This sequence encodes CASSRGTGELFF.

This sequence joins TRBV6-5 and TRBJ1-2; weak D call: TRBD1 (6 bases). Germline CDR1 is MNHEY and CDR2 is SVGAGI. The CDR3 runs to 12 residues. V lost 5 bases and J 6 bases, leaving 10 bases between the germline ends. The chain's CDR3 is CASSNRVHGYTF. CDR3 in DNA: TGTGCCAGCAGTAACAGGGTCCATGGCTACACCTTC.

The CDR3 nucleotides are TGTGCCAGTAGTATACGGGATACGCAGTATTTT. Translated, it gives CASSIRDTQYF. J is TRBJ2-3 and V is TRBV19; D unclear. Germline V gene sequence: CDR1 LNHDA, CDR2 SQIVND (reference sequence). The ends were cut back, 2 bases at V and 6 bases at J, with 3 bases in the middle. This CDR3 is built from 11 residues.

The CDR3 loop is CASIQDRGGNQPQHF. Written as DNA, the CDR3 is TGTGCCAGCATCCAGGACAGGGGAGGTAATCAGCCCCAGCATTTT. The V gene is TRBV2, the J gene TRBJ1-5; 9 bases match TRBD1. Germline assignment: CDR1 SNHLY and CDR2 FYNNEI. V lost 7 bases and J lost 4; bases outside the gene matches: 8. The CDR3 extends over 15 amino acids.

The chain has TRBV9 and TRBJ1-3; 9 bases agree with TRBD1. CDR3 length equals 16 residues. J gave up 4 bases and V 0 bases, and 5 bases lay outside the gene matches. Germline lookup yields CDR1 SGDLS and CDR2 YYNGEE. The CDR3 nucleotides are TGTGCCAGCAGCGTAGACGGGACAGGGATAGGAAACACCATATATTTT. It translates to CASSVDGTGIGNTIYF.

The table lists this clone with a few counts. CDR3 amino acids: CSARQGRDQPQHF. CDR3 nucleotides: TGCAGCGCTAGACAGGGTAGGGATCAGCCCCAGCATTTT. The V gene is TRBV29-1, the J gene TRBJ1-5; 7 bases are shared with TRBD1. The CDR3 consists of 13 residues. V dropped 7 bases and J dropped 5; count of bases not matched to a gene: 8. CDR1 is SQVTM, CDR2 ANQGSEA, per germline. Combining the CDR3 with reference TRBV29-1 and TRBJ1-5 gives the whole variable domain SAVISQKPSRDICQRGTSLTIQCQVDSQVTMMFWYRQQPGQSLTLIATANQGSEATYESGFVIDKFPISRPNLTFSTLTVSNMSPEDSSIYLCSARQGRDQPQHFGDGTRLSIL.

In this sample, this clone turned up a few times. This sequence joins TRBV14 and TRBJ1-1; no firm D call. Per germline, CDR1 SGHDN and CDR2 FVKESK. V dropped 3 bases and J dropped 5 bases, with 7 bases sitting between them. The CDR3 has 12 amino acids. CDR3 loop: CASSQRRTEAFF. The CDR3 DNA sequence: TGTGCCAGCAGCCAGAGGAGGACTGAAGCTTTCTTT.

The rearrangement links TRBV7-6 to TRBJ2-1; 10 bases map to TRBD2. The V gene's germline CDR1 is SGHVS and CDR2 FNYEAQ. V was pared by 3 bases and J by 9 bases, with 8 bases of the junction left unmatched. The CDR3 length is 15 residues. The CDR3 reads CASSFTSSGGGEQFF. The CDR3 region has the DNA TGTGCCAGCAGCTTTACCTCTAGCGGGGGCGGTGAGCAGTTCTTC.

The V call is TRBV3-1 (or the pseudogene TRBV3-2), the J call TRBJ1-2, with TRBD1 identical over 10 bases. CDR1 is LGHDT and CDR2 is YNNKEL in the germline V gene (reference sequence). After removal of 3 bases from V and 7 bases from J, the junction contained 5 bases not matched to a gene. The CDR3 spans 14 residues. This chain's CDR3 is CASSHTGTGVGYTF. CDR3 bases: TGTGCCAGCAGCCACACCGGGACAGGGGTTGGCTACACCTTC.

In DNA, the CDR3 is TGTGCCAGCAGCTTGGGGCAGTACTCCTACGAGCAGTACTTC. It codes for CASSLGQYSYEQYF. The chain is built from TRBV5-5 and TRBJ2-7; no clear D gene. The CDR3 length is 14 residues. V was cut by 0 bases and J by 0 bases, with 7 bases left in between. Per germline, CDR1 SGHKS and CDR2 YYEKEE (reference sequence).

The rearrangement links TRBV19 to TRBJ2-7, with 10 positions matching TRBD1. The J segment lost 3 bases and the V segment lost 5 bases, leaving 4 bases of the junction unmatched. The germline V gene has CDR1 LNHDA and CDR2 SQIVND (reference sequence). CDR3 size: 14 residues. CDR3 region: CASSPRDRGYEQYF. The DNA for the CDR3 is TGTGCCAGTAGTCCCCGGGACAGGGGCTACGAGCAGTACTTC.

The chain uses TRBV11-3 and TRBJ2-1; 12 bases fit TRBD2. The ends lost 4 bases at V and 0 bases at J; junction bases unmatched: 7. The CDR3 is made up of 18 amino acids. Germline V gene lookup returns CDR1 SGHNT and CDR2 YENEEA. Here the CDR3 DNA reads TGTGCCAGCAGCTCAGGACTAGCGGGGATGAGCTCCTACAATGAGCAGTTCTTC. It yields the protein CASSSGLAGMSSYNEQFF.

V usage is TRBV20-1 and J usage is TRBJ2-1; D call uncertain. The CDR3 totals 11 residues. V was trimmed by 1 base and J by 14 bases, leaving 12 bases between them. Germline V gene lookup returns CDR1 DFQATT and CDR2 SNEGSKA (reference sequence). CDR3 sequence: CSARGSGIEFF. Written as DNA, the CDR3 is TGCAGTGCTAGAGGTTCAGGAATCGAGTTCTTC.

This chain joins TRBV7-9 and TRBJ1-3; 7 bases match TRBD1. CDR1 is SEHNR, CDR2 FQNEAQ, per germline (reference sequence). V gave up 0 bases and J gave up 0 bases; unmatched junction bases: 5. The CDR3 has 17 amino acids. The CDR3 loop reads CASSLALGTDSGNTIYF. In DNA, the CDR3 is TGTGCCAGCAGCTTAGCGCTAGGGACAGACTCTGGAAACACCATATATTTT. The whole variable domain, filled in from reference TRBV7-9 and TRBJ1-3, reads DTGVSQNPRHKITKRGQNVTFRCDPISEHNRLYWYRQTLGQGPEFLTYFQNEAQLEKSRLLSDRFSAERPKGSFSTLEIQRTEQGDSAMYLCASSLALGTDSGNTIYFGEGSWLTVV.

J is TRBJ1-1 and V is TRBV27; TRBD1 agrees at 8 bases. CDR1 MNHEY and CDR2 SMNVEV come from the germline V gene (reference sequence). Unmatched junction bases numbered 5, after V lost 4 bases and J lost 4 bases. This CDR3 spans 14 amino acids. The chain's CDR3 is CASSYRTGSTEAFF. The CDR3 DNA reads as TGTGCCAGCAGTTACCGGACAGGGAGCACTGAAGCTTTCTTT.

J is TRBJ2-3 and V is TRBV19; D is possibly TRBD1 (6 bases). The CDR3 is made up of 13 amino acids. Trimming took 3 bases from V and 6 from J, leaving 10 bases between them. The germline CDR1 and CDR2 sequences are LNHDA and SQIVND (reference sequence). CDR3 protein: CASSMGASDTQYF. The CDR3 nucleotides are TGTGCCAGTAGTATGGGGGCCTCGGATACGCAGTATTTT.

The rearrangement links TRBV5-8 to TRBJ2-5; 8 nucleotides match TRBD2. Germline CDR1 and CDR2: SGHTS and YDEGEE. The length of the CDR3 is 13 residues. The V and J ends lost 7 bases and 5 bases, in that order; junction bases with no gene match: 7. The CDR3 loop reads CASSVGGVETQYF. Here the CDR3 DNA reads TGTGCCAGCTCCGTCGGGGGGGTCGAGACCCAGTACTTC.

The chain recombines TRBV2 with TRBJ1-2; D possibly corresponds to TRBD1 (6 bases). Germline values: CDR1 SNHLY, CDR2 FYNNEI. The CDR3 spans 13 residues. The V end lost 6 bases, the J end lost 8 bases, and 16 bases lay between the germline ends. CDR3: CASSPDSGRGYTF. CDR3 bases: TGTGCCAGCAGCCCGGACAGCGGGAGGGGCTACACCTTC.

This sequence joins TRBV19 and TRBJ2-7, with D tentatively TRBD1 (6 bases). The CDR3 has 15 residues. V shed 2 bases and J shed 3 bases, with 14 bases lying between them. Germline loops: CDR1 LNHDA, CDR2 SQIVND (reference sequence). CDR3 residues: CASSIKGEQGYEQYF. The CDR3, as DNA: TGTGCCAGTAGTATAAAGGGAGAACAGGGCTACGAGCAGTACTTC.

The rearrangement joins TRBV29-1 to TRBJ1-6; D is possibly TRBD1 (6 bases). V lost 4 bases and J lost 18, with 19 bases in between. Germline V gene data show CDR1 as SQVTM and CDR2 as ANQGSEA. The CDR3 extends over 12 amino acids. The CDR3 loop is CSVGGRGHLPHF. CDR3 nucleotide sequence: TGCAGCGTTGGGGGCAGGGGACATCTCCCCCACTTT.

This rearrangement joins TRBV5-1 to TRBJ1-1; 8 nucleotides line up with TRBD1. The CDR3 runs 14 residues. CDR1 is SGHRS, CDR2 YFSETQ, per germline. J lost 5 bases, V lost 1 base, and 4 bases had no gene match. CDR3 protein: CASSLPGGITEAFF. In nucleotides, the CDR3 is TGCGCCAGCAGCTTGCCAGGGGGCATTACTGAAGCTTTCTTT.